A single sample gave rise to the 26 T cell receptor beta chains below, sequenced in a study of cytomegalovirus exposure and HLA in healthy donors. In the PCR, 60 Vbeta and 13 Jbeta primers were used. Measured with immunoSEQ multiplex PCR; TCRdb has only the in-frame clones, and not every one. Here the sample table reports approximately 170,000 clones. Sequencing was done on a sample of PBMCs. The origin of the receptors is a woman younger than 30 in good health and CMV-seropositive.

Comment on this clone: This specimen includes other DNA sequences encoding the same CDR3. J is TRBJ1-1 and V is TRBV19; perhaps TRBD1 as D (5 bases). The CDR3 sequence is 15 residues long. V lost 3 bases and J 1 base, leaving 12 bases between the germline ends. CDR1 is LNHDA and CDR2 is SQIVND in the germline V gene (reference sequence). The CDR3: CASSIGGGANTEAFF. CDR3 coding DNA: TGTGCCAGTAGTATTGGGGGGGGAGCGAACACTGAAGCTTTCTTT.

The chain couples TRBV5-1 to TRBJ2-1, with 9 nucleotides matching TRBD2. The CDR3 covers 14 residues. CDR1 and CDR2 (germline): SGHRS, YFSETQ. The J segment lost 4 bases and the V segment lost 6 bases, leaving 5 bases of the junction unmatched. The CDR3 loop reads CASTVAGVYNEQFF. CDR3 nucleotides: TGCGCCAGCACCGTAGCGGGGGTTTACAATGAGCAGTTCTTC.

The chain links TRBV6-1 to TRBJ1-1; 7 bases match TRBD1. Trimming took 6 bases from V and 4 from J; bases not matched to a gene: 11. CDR1 MNHNS and CDR2 SASEGT come from the germline V gene. CDR3 length equals 15 residues. DNA for the CDR3: TGTGCCAGCAGCGAACTTCGAGGGGGCGGCACTGAAGCTTTCTTT. Translation: CASSELRGGGTEAFF.

V gene TRBV11-2 combines with J gene TRBJ2-1, with 7 bases fitting TRBD1. The CDR3 has 16 residues. Germline loops: CDR1 SGHAT, CDR2 FQNNGV. V was pared by 5 bases and J by 0 bases, with 7 bases of the junction left unmatched. CDR3 loop: CASSLRGDSSYNEQFF. CDR3 coding DNA: TGTGCCAGCAGCCTGCGTGGGGACAGCTCCTACAATGAGCAGTTCTTC.

The chain joins TRBV4-1 to TRBJ2-7; D remains ambiguous. From germline, CDR1 is MGHRA and CDR2 YSYEKL. CDR3 size: 14 residues. The V end lost 1 base, the J end lost 6 bases, and 13 bases lay between the germline ends. CDR3 region: CASSQGPSLGEQYF. DNA for the CDR3: TGCGCCAGCAGCCAAGGCCCTAGTCTCGGCGAGCAGTACTTC.

The chain combines TRBV5-1 with TRBJ2-7; D possibly corresponds to TRBD1 (7 bases). Germline CDR1 reads SGHRS; CDR2 reads YFSETQ. Trimming left V 3 bases short and J 2 bases short, with 15 bases between. The CDR3 has 15 residues. In nucleotides, the CDR3 is TGCGCCAGCAGCTCCTCAGGGGGGATACCCTACGAGCAGTACTTC. Encoded protein: CASSSSGGIPYEQYF. Full variable domain (remainder filled in from reference TRBV5-1 and TRBJ2-7): KAGVTQTPRYLIKTRGQQVTLSCSPISGHRSVSWYQQTPGQGLQFLFEYFSETQRNKGNFPGRFSGRQFSNSRSEMNVSTLELGDSALYLCASSSSGGIPYEQYFGPGTRLTVT.

V and J are TRBV4-1 and TRBJ1-5; D perhaps matches TRBD1 (5 bases). Germline CDR1 and CDR2: MGHRA and YSYEKL. This CDR3 is built from 14 residues. The ends were cut back, 0 bases at V and 5 bases at J, with 8 bases in the middle. DNA for the CDR3: TGCGCCAGCAGCCAAGAGGCAGGGCATCAGCCCCAGCATTTT. The encoded protein is CASSQEAGHQPQHF.

This sequence joins TRBV5-1 and TRBJ1-1; TRBD1 aligns across 9 bases. CDR3 length: 16 residues. Germline V lookup: CDR1 SGHRS, CDR2 YFSETQ. The ends lost 5 bases at V and 4 bases at J; junction bases unmatched: 12. The CDR3 DNA follows: TGCGCCAGCAGGTCGCCGGGACAGGGACCCACCACTGAAGCTTTCTTT. Translated, it gives CASRSPGQGPTTEAFF. The full variable domain, with the rest looked up from reference TRBV5-1 and TRBJ1-1, is KAGVTQTPRYLIKTRGQQVTLSCSPISGHRSVSWYQQTPGQGLQFLFEYFSETQRNKGNFPGRFSGRQFSNSRSEMNVSTLELGDSALYLCASRSPGQGPTTEAFFGQGTRLTVV.

A note on this clone: This specimen includes other DNA sequences encoding the same CDR3. The chain links TRBV5-4 to TRBJ2-7; D uncertain. V lost 0 bases, J lost 3 bases, and 7 bases lay in between. The germline gives CDR1 SGHNT, CDR2 YYREEE (reference sequence). CDR3 length: 13 residues. The CDR3 DNA reads TGTGCCAGCAGCTTGGACAGAGTCTACGAGCAGTACTTC. Translation gives CASSLDRVYEQYF.

This chain joins TRBV2 and TRBJ2-3; D possibly corresponds to TRBD2 (6 bases). Germline CDR1 reads SNHLY; CDR2 reads FYNNEI. There are 15 residues in the CDR3. V was pared by 2 bases and J by 3 bases, with 12 bases between. CDR3 DNA: TGTGCCAGCAGTGAACCCCGGGAGAGGACAGATACGCAGTATTTT. Amino acid sequence: CASSEPRERTDTQYF.

The chain uses TRBV19 and TRBJ2-7; 8 nucleotides align to TRBD2. The V and J ends lost 5 bases and 3 bases, in that order; junction bases with no gene match: 6. The CDR3 extends over 14 amino acids. The germline gives CDR1 LNHDA, CDR2 SQIVND (reference sequence). The DNA for the CDR3 is TGTGCCAGTAGTCCAAGCGGGAGTCACTACGAGCAGTACTTC. It codes for CASSPSGSHYEQYF. Supplemented by reference TRBV19 and TRBJ2-7, the full variable domain reads DGGITQSPKYLFRKEGQNVTLSCEQNLNHDAMYWYRQDPGQGLRLIYYSQIVNDFQKGDIAEGYSVSREKKESFPLTVTSAQKNPTAFYLCASSPSGSHYEQYFGPGTRLTVT.

The V call is TRBV2, the J call TRBJ2-1, with D possibly being TRBD2 (6 bases). The CDR3 loop spans 18 amino acids. The germline V and J ends were trimmed by 5 bases and 0 bases, with 20 bases remaining between them. Germline V lookup: CDR1 SNHLY, CDR2 FYNNEI. CDR3 protein: CASSRESSGGRSYNEQFF. The DNA for the CDR3 is TGTGCCAGCAGTCGGGAGTCCAGCGGCGGCCGCTCCTACAATGAGCAGTTCTTC.

The chain combines TRBV6-5 with TRBJ2-1, with 8 bases identical to TRBD2. The CDR3 covers 16 residues. Unmatched junction bases numbered 10, after V lost 0 bases and J lost 9 bases. Germline assignment: CDR1 MNHEY and CDR2 SVGAGI. CDR3 region: CASSYSILRGGREQFF. The CDR3 DNA sequence: TGTGCCAGCAGTTACTCGATTCTCCGGGGGGGCCGTGAGCAGTTCTTC.

The rearrangement uses TRBV7-9 and TRBJ2-3; D gene ambiguous. The CDR3 length is 16 residues. Trimming removed 1 base from V and 2 bases from J, with 13 bases in between. The germline V gene has CDR1 SEHNR and CDR2 FQNEAQ (reference sequence). CDR3 sequence: CASSLDIGTTTDTQYF. In DNA form, the CDR3 reads TGTGCCAGCAGCTTAGATATAGGCACTACCACAGATACGCAGTATTTT.

The genes are TRBV6-4 and TRBJ2-1; 7 bases fit TRBD2. Germline assignment: CDR1 MRHNA and CDR2 SNTAGT. The CDR3 length is 15 residues. V lost 0 bases, J lost 5 bases, and 4 bases stayed unmatched. The CDR3 nucleotides are TGTGCCAGCAGTGACTCTGGGGAGGGCAACAATGAGCAGTTCTTC. Protein product: CASSDSGEGNNEQFF.

This chain links TRBV4-1 with TRBJ2-5; D may be TRBD2 (5 bases). The J call may be mistaken, given a closer DNA end match to TRBJ2-7. Germline values: CDR1 MGHRA, CDR2 YSYEKL. CDR3 length: 15 amino acids. In nucleotides, the CDR3 is TGCGCCAGCAGCCAAGAGTCGGGGAGCTCCTACGAGCAGTACTTC. Encoded protein: CASSQESGSSYEQYF.

The V and J genes are TRBV7-9 and TRBJ1-2, with TRBD1 matching over 10 bases. The CDR3 length is 13 residues. V lost 5 bases and J lost 7; bases outside the gene matches: 4. Germline lookup yields CDR1 SEHNR and CDR2 FQNEAQ (reference sequence). The CDR3 sequence: CASSRDRGSGYTF. The CDR3 coding sequence is TGTGCCAGCAGCAGGGACAGGGGAAGTGGCTACACCTTC.

The chain recombines TRBV7-8 with TRBJ1-1; D is undetermined. With 0 bases removed from V and 2 bases from J, the gap between germline ends came to 4 bases. This CDR3 is built from 13 residues. CDR1 SGHVS and CDR2 FQNEAQ come from the germline V gene. This CDR3 reads CASSLAANTEAFF. In DNA, the CDR3 is TGTGCCAGCAGCTTAGCGGCAAACACTGAAGCTTTCTTT.

This rearrangement joins TRBV19 to TRBJ1-5; unclear D gene. Germline V gene lookup returns CDR1 LNHDA and CDR2 SQIVND (reference sequence). The CDR3 spans 14 residues. The V end was cut by 2 bases, the J end by 0 bases, with 5 bases between. CDR3 DNA sequence: TGTGCCAGTAGTATATACAGTAGCAATCAGCCCCAGCATTTT. It translates to CASSIYSSNQPQHF.

J is TRBJ1-3 and V is TRBV18; the D is unclear. V dropped 1 base and J dropped 2 bases, with 15 bases sitting between them. Germline V CDR1 and CDR2: KGHSH, LQKENI. CDR3 length: 17 amino acids. The CDR3 sequence: CASSPRGGWRPGNTIYF. The CDR3 DNA is TGTGCCAGCTCACCACGCGGAGGCTGGAGACCTGGAAACACCATATATTTT.

This chain uses TRBV9 with TRBJ2-7, with 9 nucleotides matching TRBD2. The CDR3 is 17 residues long. V gave up 0 bases and J gave up 3 bases; unmatched junction bases: 10. Germline CDR1 and CDR2: SGDLS and YYNGEE. CDR3 nucleotides: TGTGCCAGCAGCGTAGTTGGAGCGGGGGGTGGGGGCTACGAGCAGTACTTC. Its protein product is CASSVVGAGGGGYEQYF.

The rearrangement joins TRBV6-5 to TRBJ1-1; D is possibly TRBD1 (5 bases). Between the trimmed V and J ends, which lost 5 bases and 6 bases, there was a span of 13 bases. The CDR3 totals 13 residues. Per the germline V gene, CDR1 is MNHEY and CDR2 is SVGAGI. The CDR3 loop is CASSERTGAEAFF. In DNA form, the CDR3 reads TGTGCCAGCAGTGAAAGGACGGGGGCTGAAGCTTTCTTT.

The V call is TRBV27, the J call TRBJ2-7, with D possibly TRBD2 on 5 matching bases. The V end was cut by 2 bases, the J end by 11 bases, with 19 bases between. Germline V gene data show CDR1 as MNHEY and CDR2 as SMNVEV (reference sequence). The CDR3 sequence is 14 residues long. The CDR3 loop reads CASSLRLAIEVEYF. CDR3 bases: TGTGCCAGCAGTTTAAGGCTAGCTATTGAGGTGGAGTACTTC.

The chain couples TRBV4-2 to TRBJ2-7; 8 bases agree with TRBD2. Germline V gene lookup returns CDR1 LGHNA and CDR2 YNFKEQ. This CDR3 contains 16 residues. V lost 0 bases and J lost 0; bases outside the gene matches: 4. CDR3 loop: CASSQDRGGYSYEQYF. CDR3 in DNA: TGTGCCAGCAGCCAAGACCGCGGGGGGTACTCCTACGAGCAGTACTTC.

The rearrangement links TRBV18 to TRBJ2-3; D is perhaps TRBD1 (6 bases). Trimming shortened V by 11 bases and J by 3 bases, and 18 bases separated the two germline ends. CDR1 is KGHSH, CDR2 LQKENI, per germline. The CDR3 is 14 amino acids. CDR3: CAARAAGATDTQYF. The CDR3, as DNA: TGTGCCGCCAGGGCGGCAGGGGCTACAGATACGCAGTATTTT.

This chain connects TRBV19 to TRBJ1-2; TRBD1 aligns across 10 bases. Trimming removed 2 bases from V and 4 bases from J; junction bases left unmatched: 13. Germline V gene lookup returns CDR1 LNHDA and CDR2 SQIVND (reference sequence). The CDR3 extends over 18 amino acids. The CDR3 reads CASSISGTGASVGYGYTF. CDR3 nucleotides: TGTGCCAGTAGTATATCCGGGACAGGGGCTTCGGTCGGCTATGGCTACACCTTC.